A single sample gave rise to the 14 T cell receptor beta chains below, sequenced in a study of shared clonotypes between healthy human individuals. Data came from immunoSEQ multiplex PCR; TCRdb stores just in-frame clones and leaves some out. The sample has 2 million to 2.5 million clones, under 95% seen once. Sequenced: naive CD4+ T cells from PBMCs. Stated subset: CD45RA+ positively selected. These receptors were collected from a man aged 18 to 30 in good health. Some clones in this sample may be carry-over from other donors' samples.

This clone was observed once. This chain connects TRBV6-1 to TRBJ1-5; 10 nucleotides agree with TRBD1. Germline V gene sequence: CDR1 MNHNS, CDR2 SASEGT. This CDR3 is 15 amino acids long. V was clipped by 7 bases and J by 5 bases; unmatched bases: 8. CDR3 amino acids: CASKTGGSGDQPQHF. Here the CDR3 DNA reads TGTGCCAGCAAGACAGGGGGCTCCGGGGATCAGCCCCAGCATTTT.

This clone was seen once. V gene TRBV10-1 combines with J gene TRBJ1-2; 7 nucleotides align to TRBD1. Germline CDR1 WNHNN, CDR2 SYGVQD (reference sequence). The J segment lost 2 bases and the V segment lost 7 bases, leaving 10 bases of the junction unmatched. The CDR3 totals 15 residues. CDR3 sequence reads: CASNLDRRKNYGYTF. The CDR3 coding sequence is TGCGCCAGCAACCTGGACAGGCGGAAAAACTATGGCTACACCTTC.

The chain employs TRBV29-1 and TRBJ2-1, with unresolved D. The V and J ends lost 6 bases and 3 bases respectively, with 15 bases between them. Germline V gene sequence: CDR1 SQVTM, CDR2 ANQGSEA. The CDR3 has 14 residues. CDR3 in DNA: TGCAGCGTGCAGTCACTGGGGTTCTACAATGAGCAGTTCTTC. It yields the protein CSVQSLGFYNEQFF.

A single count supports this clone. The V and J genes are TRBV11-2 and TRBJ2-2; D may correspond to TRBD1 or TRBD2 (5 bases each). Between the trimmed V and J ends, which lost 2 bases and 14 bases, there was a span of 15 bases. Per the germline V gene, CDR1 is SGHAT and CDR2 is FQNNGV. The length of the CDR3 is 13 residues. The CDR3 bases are TGTGCCAGCAGCTTAATGGGAGAGGGACCACTGTTTTTT. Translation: CASSLMGEGPLFF.

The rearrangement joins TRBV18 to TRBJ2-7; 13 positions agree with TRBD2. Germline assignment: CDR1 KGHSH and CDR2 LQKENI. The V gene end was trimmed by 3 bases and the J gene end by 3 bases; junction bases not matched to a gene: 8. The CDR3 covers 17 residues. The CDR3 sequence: CASSPGTSGVLGYEQYF. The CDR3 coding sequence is TGTGCCAGCTCACCCGGGACTAGCGGGGTTTTAGGCTACGAGCAGTACTTC.

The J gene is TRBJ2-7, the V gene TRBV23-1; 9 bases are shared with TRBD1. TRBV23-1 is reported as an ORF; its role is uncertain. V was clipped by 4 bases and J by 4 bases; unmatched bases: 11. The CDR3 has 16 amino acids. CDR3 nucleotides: TGCGCCAGCAGTCCCTCAGGGACAGGGAAGTTGTACGAGCAGTACTTC. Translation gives CASSPSGTGKLYEQYF.

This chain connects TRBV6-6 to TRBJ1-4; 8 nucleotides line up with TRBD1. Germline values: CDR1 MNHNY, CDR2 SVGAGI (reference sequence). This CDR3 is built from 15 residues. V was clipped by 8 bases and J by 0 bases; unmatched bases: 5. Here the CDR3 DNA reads TGTGCCAGCGGACAGGGTCGAACAACTAATGAAAAACTGTTTTTT. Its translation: CASGQGRTTNEKLFF.

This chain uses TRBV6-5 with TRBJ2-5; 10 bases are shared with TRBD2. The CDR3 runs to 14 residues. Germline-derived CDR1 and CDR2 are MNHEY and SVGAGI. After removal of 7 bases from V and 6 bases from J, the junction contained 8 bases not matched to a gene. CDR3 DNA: TGTGCCAGCAACCGAGCTAGCGGGAGACAGACCCAGTACTTC. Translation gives CASNRASGRQTQYF.

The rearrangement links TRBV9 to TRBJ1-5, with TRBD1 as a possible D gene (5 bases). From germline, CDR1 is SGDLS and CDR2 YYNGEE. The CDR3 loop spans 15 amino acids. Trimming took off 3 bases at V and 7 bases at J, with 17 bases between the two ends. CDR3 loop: CASSAGAGRQQPQHF. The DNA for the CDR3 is TGTGCCAGCAGCGCTGGAGCGGGGCGCCAACAGCCCCAGCATTTT.

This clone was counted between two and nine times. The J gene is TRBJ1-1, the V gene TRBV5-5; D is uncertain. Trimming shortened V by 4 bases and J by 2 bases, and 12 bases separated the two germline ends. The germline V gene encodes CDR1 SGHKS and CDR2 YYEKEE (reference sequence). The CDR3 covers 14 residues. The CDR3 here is CASSTTPANTEAFF. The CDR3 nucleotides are TGTGCCAGCAGCACGACCCCTGCCAACACTGAAGCTTTCTTT.

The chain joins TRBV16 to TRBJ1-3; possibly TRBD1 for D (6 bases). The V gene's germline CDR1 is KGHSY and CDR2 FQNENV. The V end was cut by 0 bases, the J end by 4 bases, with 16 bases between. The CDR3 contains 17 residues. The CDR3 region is CASSQSVNRVDGNTIYF. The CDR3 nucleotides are TGTGCCAGCAGCCAATCCGTCAACAGGGTGGACGGAAACACCATATATTTT.

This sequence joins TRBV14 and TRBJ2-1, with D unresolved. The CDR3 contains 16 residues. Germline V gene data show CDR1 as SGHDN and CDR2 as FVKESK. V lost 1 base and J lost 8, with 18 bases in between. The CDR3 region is CASSQVVTPTLYEQFF. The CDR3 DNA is TGTGCCAGCAGCCAAGTGGTTACGCCTACCCTATATGAGCAGTTCTTC.

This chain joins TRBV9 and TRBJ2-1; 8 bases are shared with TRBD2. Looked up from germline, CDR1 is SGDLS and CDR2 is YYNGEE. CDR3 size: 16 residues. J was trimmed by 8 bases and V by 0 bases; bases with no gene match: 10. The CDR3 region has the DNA TGTGCCAGCAGCGTAGGATCGAGCGGGAGAACCGATGAGCAGTTCTTC. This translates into CASSVGSSGRTDEQFF.

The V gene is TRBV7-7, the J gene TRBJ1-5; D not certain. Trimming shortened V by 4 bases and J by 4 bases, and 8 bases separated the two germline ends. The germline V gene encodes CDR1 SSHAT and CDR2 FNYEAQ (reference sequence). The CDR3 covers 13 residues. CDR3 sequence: CASSYGPNQPQHF. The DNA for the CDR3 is TGTGCCAGCAGCTACGGGCCTAATCAGCCCCAGCATTTT.